These 19 T cell receptor beta chains originate from one sample sequenced in a study of blood T cell repertoires in COVID-19 (dated by TCRdb to 2019 to 2021). Receptor libraries were prepared by the immunoSEQ multiplex PCR assay. Sourced from immuneACCESS, this table was stored by TCRdb with only in-frame sequences that have V and J called. A share of the clones is absent; for the studies checked, an unresolved V gene accounts for under half, and the remainder has no known explanation. In this sample the table shows around 250,000 clones, about 88% of which occur a single time. The top ten clones comprise roughly 6.7% of the sample. The sample comprised PBMCs or T cells enriched from blood (not recorded which). The receptors were sampled from a woman aged 45-65 years who had been exposed to COVID-19.

The CDR3 loop is CASEGEAFF. CDR3 DNA: TGTGCCAGCGAGGGTGAAGCTTTCTTT. The V gene is TRBV7-9, the J gene TRBJ1-1; no definite D call. The CDR3 runs to 9 residues. The germline CDR1 and CDR2 sequences are SEHNR and FQNEAQ (reference sequence). V lost 8 bases, J lost 7 bases, and 5 bases lay in between.

This clone was seen a single time. The chain carries TRBV4-3 and TRBJ2-7; possible D gene TRBD1, 6 bases. Looked up from germline, CDR1 is LGHNA and CDR2 is YSLEER. The CDR3 consists of 19 residues. Trimming left V 0 bases short and J 5 bases short, with 26 bases between. The CDR3 spells CASSQDGGPQPHQGNEQYF. The CDR3, as DNA: TGCGCCAGCAGCCAAGATGGGGGACCACAACCGCACCAGGGGAACGAGCAGTACTTC.

The chain is built from TRBV27 and TRBJ2-7; 7 nucleotides line up with TRBD1. The CDR3 sequence is 14 residues long. CDR1 and CDR2 (germline): MNHEY, SMNVEV (reference sequence). Losses at the gene ends were 2 bases for V and 2 bases for J; bases not matched to a gene: 3. CDR3 in DNA: TGTGCCAGCAGTTTAAGAGGGACAGCCTACGAGCAGTACTTC. Its translation is CASSLRGTAYEQYF.

The chain carries TRBV7-8 and TRBJ2-7; D may be TRBD1 (5 bases). This CDR3 region has 13 residues. Germline V CDR1 and CDR2: SGHVS, FQNEAQ. V gave up 1 base and J gave up 6 bases, with 10 bases separating them. CDR3 sequence: CASSLDQGSEQYF. The CDR3 DNA reads as TGTGCCAGCAGCTTAGACCAGGGTTCCGAGCAGTACTTC.

This chain connects TRBV29-1 to TRBJ2-5; 8 nucleotides line up with TRBD1. Trimming cost V 7 bases and J 3 bases; bases outside gene matches: 1. The germline gives CDR1 SQVTM, CDR2 ANQGSEA. The CDR3 totals 11 residues. The CDR3 sequence is CSADREETQYF. CDR3 nucleotide sequence: TGCAGCGCGGACAGGGAAGAGACCCAGTACTTC.

The chain recombines TRBV11-2 with TRBJ1-4, with no clear D. Looked up from germline, CDR1 is SGHAT and CDR2 is FQNNGV. V lost 3 bases, J lost 6 bases, and 17 bases lay in between. The CDR3 is made up of 16 amino acids. CDR3 sequence: CASSFSSYGRHEKLFF. For the CDR3, the DNA is TGTGCCAGCAGCTTCTCCTCTTATGGGAGGCATGAAAAACTGTTTTTT.

V usage is TRBV19 and J usage is TRBJ1-1; TRBD1 matches 8 bases. Per the germline V gene, CDR1 is LNHDA and CDR2 is SQIVND (reference sequence). The CDR3 runs 13 residues. Unmatched junction bases numbered 5, after V lost 9 bases and J lost 2 bases. CDR3 protein: CASVPGGNTEAFF. DNA for the CDR3: TGTGCCAGCGTCCCAGGGGGCAACACTGAAGCTTTCTTT. Together with reference TRBV19 and TRBJ1-1, the CDR3 gives the full variable domain: DGGITQSPKYLFRKEGQNVTLSCEQNLNHDAMYWYRQDPGQGLRLIYYSQIVNDFQKGDIAEGYSVSREKKESFPLTVTSAQKNPTAFYLCASVPGGNTEAFFGQGTRLTVV.

This clone was observed once. At the DNA level, this CDR3 is encoded by other sequences in the same sample as well. The V gene is TRBV27, the J gene TRBJ2-7; a possible D gene is TRBD1 (6 bases). Trimming took off 0 bases at V and 6 bases at J, with 9 bases between the two ends. The length of the CDR3 is 13 residues. The germline V gene encodes CDR1 MNHEY and CDR2 SMNVEV (reference sequence). The CDR3 loop reads CASSLSGAPEQYF. In DNA, the CDR3 is TGTGCCAGCAGTTTATCGGGGGCTCCCGAGCAGTACTTC.

The chain is built from TRBV10-2 and TRBJ2-5, with 7 bases lining up with TRBD2. V gave up 6 bases and J gave up 5 bases; unmatched junction bases: 9. The germline CDR1 and CDR2 sequences are WSHSY and SAAADI. The CDR3 covers 14 residues. This chain's CDR3 is CASRKSGVTETQYF. The DNA for the CDR3 is TGCGCCAGCAGGAAAAGCGGGGTAACGGAGACCCAGTACTTC.

The rearrangement joins TRBV24-1 to TRBJ2-1; no reliable D call. This CDR3 spans 11 amino acids. Germline-derived CDR1 and CDR2 are KGHDR and SFDVKD. Trimming took off 4 bases at V and 6 bases at J, with 3 bases between the two ends. The CDR3 spells CATSDSNEQFF. The CDR3, as DNA: TGTGCCACCAGTGACTCCAATGAGCAGTTCTTC.

The chain has TRBV5-5 and TRBJ1-3, with TRBD1 matching 7 bases. Germline CDR1 is SGHKS and CDR2 is YYEKEE (reference sequence). V lost 7 bases and J lost 8; bases outside the gene matches: 12. This CDR3 has 14 residues. In DNA, the CDR3 is TGTGCCAGCGGCCAGGGGGATCGAACGGACACCATATATTTT. The encoded protein is CASGQGDRTDTIYF.

This clone appeared once. The chain links TRBV12-3 or TRBV12-4 to TRBJ2-2; weak D call: TRBD1 (5 bases). Deletions cut 4 bases from V and 7 bases from J, with 10 bases between. The CDR3 is 13 residues long. CDR3 loop: CASSSSRGGELFF. DNA for the CDR3: TGTGCCAGCAGTTCTAGTAGGGGCGGGGAGCTGTTTTTT.

V and J are TRBV7-9 and TRBJ1-6; the D gene is possibly TRBD1 (5 bases). This CDR3 is 14 amino acids long. In germline, CDR1 is SEHNR, CDR2 FQNEAQ (reference sequence). The V end lost 2 bases, the J end lost 7 bases, and 9 bases lay between the germline ends. CDR3 DNA sequence: TGTGCCAGCAGCTTACCAGGGTCCAATTCACCCCTCCACTTT. Amino acids: CASSLPGSNSPLHF.

J is TRBJ1-2 and V is TRBV9, with 7 bases aligning to TRBD1. CDR1 SGDLS and CDR2 YYNGEE come from the germline V gene. V shed 2 bases, J shed 2 bases, and the junction held 6 bases outside the gene matches. CDR3 length equals 15 residues. As DNA, the CDR3 is TGTGCCAGCAGCGTCTACAGGGGAGCCAACTATGGCTACACCTTC. It translates to CASSVYRGANYGYTF. Based on the CDR3 plus reference TRBV9 and TRBJ1-2, the full variable domain is DSGVTQTPKHLITATGQRVTLRCSPRSGDLSVYWYQQSLDQGLQFLIQYYNGEERAKGNILERFSAQQFPDLHSELNLSSLELGDSALYFCASSVYRGANYGYTFGSGTRLTVV.

This chain links TRBV18 with TRBJ1-1; 8 bases are shared with TRBD1. With 3 bases clipped from V and 1 base from J, the junction kept 7 bases outside the gene matches. The CDR3 runs to 16 residues. Germline V lookup: CDR1 KGHSH, CDR2 LQKENI. CDR3 sequence: CASSPESDRGNTEAFF. DNA of the CDR3: TGTGCCAGCTCACCCGAGTCTGACAGGGGGAACACTGAAGCTTTCTTT. The whole variable domain, remainder taken from reference TRBV18 and TRBJ1-1, is NAGVMQNPRHLVRRRGQEARLRCSPMKGHSHVYWYRQLPEEGLKFMVYLQKENIIDESGMPKERFSAEFPKEGPSILRIQQVVRGDSAAYFCASSPESDRGNTEAFFGQGTRLTVV.

The chain links TRBV6-5 to TRBJ1-5, with a possible D match to TRBD1 (5 bases). Per germline, CDR1 MNHEY and CDR2 SVGAGI. The germline V and J ends were trimmed by 7 bases and 1 base, with 11 bases remaining between them. This CDR3 has 14 amino acids. DNA of the CDR3: TGTGCCAGCAAATTGGGGCAGAGCAATCAGCCCCAGCATTTT. Translated: CASKLGQSNQPQHF.

This clone showed up just a few times. The gene calls are TRBV5-4 and TRBJ1-2; D is uncertain. Between the trimmed V and J ends, which lost 4 bases and 3 bases, there was a span of 13 bases. Germline CDR1 reads SGHNT; CDR2 reads YYREEE (reference sequence). The CDR3 is 14 amino acids. CDR3 region: CASSPTRWDYGYTF. The CDR3 DNA sequence: TGTGCCAGCAGCCCAACGAGGTGGGACTATGGCTACACCTTC.

The V gene is TRBV5-5, the J gene TRBJ2-5, with 11 bases identical to TRBD2. Trimming at V came to 4 bases and at J to 5 bases, leaving 10 bases not matched to a gene. This CDR3 spans 16 amino acids. Germline CDR1 reads SGHKS; CDR2 reads YYEKEE (reference sequence). DNA for the CDR3: TGTGCCAGCAGCCATTTAGCGGGGGGGCCGGGGGAGACCCAGTACTTC. Residues: CASSHLAGGPGETQYF. Full variable domain (missing parts from reference TRBV5-5 and TRBJ2-5): DAGVTQSPTHLIKTRGQQVTLRCSPISGHKSVSWYQQVLGQGPQFIFQYYEKEERGRGNFPDRFSARQFPNYSSELNVNALLLGDSALYLCASSHLAGGPGETQYFGPGTRLLVL.

The CDR3 is CASSLLGRGPKADTQYF. CDR3 nucleotides: TGTGCCAGCAGCCTGTTGGGGCGGGGACCTAAGGCAGATACGCAGTATTTT. The chain carries TRBV7-2 and TRBJ2-3, with D maybe TRBD2 (6 bases). Germline V gives CDR1 SGHTA, CDR2 FQGNSA. V gave up 5 bases and J gave up 4 bases, with 22 bases separating them. The CDR3 has 17 amino acids.